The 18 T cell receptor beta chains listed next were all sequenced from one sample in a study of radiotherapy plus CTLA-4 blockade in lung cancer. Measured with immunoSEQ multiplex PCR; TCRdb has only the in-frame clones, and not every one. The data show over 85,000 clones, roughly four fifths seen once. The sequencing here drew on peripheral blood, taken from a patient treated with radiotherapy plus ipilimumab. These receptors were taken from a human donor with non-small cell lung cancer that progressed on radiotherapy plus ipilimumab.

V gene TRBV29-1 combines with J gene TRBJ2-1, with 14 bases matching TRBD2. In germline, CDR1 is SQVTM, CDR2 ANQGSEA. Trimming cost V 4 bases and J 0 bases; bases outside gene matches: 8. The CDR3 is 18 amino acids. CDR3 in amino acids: CSVVGVTSGRVSYNEQFF. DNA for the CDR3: TGCAGCGTTGTTGGGGTGACTAGCGGGAGGGTCTCCTACAATGAGCAGTTCTTC.

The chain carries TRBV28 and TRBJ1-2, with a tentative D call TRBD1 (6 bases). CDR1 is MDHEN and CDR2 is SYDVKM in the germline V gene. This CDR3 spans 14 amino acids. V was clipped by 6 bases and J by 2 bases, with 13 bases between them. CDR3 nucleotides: TGTGCCAGCAGACGGACAGCCCAAAACTATGGCTACACCTTC. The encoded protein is CASRRTAQNYGYTF.

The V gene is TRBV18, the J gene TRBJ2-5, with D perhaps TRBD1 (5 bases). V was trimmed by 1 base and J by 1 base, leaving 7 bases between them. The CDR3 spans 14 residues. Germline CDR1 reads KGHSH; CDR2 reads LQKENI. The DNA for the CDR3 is TGTGCCAGCTCACCACGGCAGGGCCAAGAGACCCAGTACTTC. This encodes CASSPRQGQETQYF.

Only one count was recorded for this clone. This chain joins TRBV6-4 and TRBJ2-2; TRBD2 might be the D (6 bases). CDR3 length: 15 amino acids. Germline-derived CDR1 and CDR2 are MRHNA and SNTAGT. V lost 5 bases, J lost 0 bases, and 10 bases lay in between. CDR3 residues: CASSPGATNTGELFF. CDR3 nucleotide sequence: TGTGCCAGCAGTCCGGGAGCCACGAACACCGGGGAGCTGTTTTTT.

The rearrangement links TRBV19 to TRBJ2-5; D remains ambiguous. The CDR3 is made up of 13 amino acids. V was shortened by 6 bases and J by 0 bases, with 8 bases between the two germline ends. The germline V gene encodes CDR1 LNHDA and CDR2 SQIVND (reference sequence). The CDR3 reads CASRLTYQETQYF. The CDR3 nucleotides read TGTGCCAGTAGATTGACCTACCAAGAGACCCAGTACTTC.

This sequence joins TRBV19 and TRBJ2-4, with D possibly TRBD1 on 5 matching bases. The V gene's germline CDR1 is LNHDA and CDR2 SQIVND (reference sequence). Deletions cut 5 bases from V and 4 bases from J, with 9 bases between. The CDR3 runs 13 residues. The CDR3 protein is CASSPQGKNIQYF. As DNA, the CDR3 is TGTGCCAGTAGTCCCCAGGGTAAAAACATTCAGTACTTC.

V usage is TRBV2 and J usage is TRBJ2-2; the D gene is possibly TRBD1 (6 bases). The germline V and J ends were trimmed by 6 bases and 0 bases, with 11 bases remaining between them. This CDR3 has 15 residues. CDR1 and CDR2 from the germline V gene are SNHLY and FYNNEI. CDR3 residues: CASRTGSTNTGELFF. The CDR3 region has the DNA TGTGCCAGCAGAACAGGGTCCACGAACACCGGGGAGCTGTTTTTT.

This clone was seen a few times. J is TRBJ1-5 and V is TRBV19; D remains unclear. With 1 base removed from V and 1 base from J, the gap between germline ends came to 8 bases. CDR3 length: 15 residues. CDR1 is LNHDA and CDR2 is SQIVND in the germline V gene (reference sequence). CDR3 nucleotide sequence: TGTGCCAGTAGTATAGTTGGGGTCAGCAATCAGCCCCAGCATTTT. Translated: CASSIVGVSNQPQHF.

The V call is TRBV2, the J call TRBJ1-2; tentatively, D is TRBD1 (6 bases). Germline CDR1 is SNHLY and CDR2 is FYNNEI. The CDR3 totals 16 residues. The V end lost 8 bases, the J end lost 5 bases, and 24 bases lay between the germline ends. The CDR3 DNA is TGTGCCAGCGCACCCCCGACAGGCTCTCGAACTTATGGCTACACCTTC. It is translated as CASAPPTGSRTYGYTF.

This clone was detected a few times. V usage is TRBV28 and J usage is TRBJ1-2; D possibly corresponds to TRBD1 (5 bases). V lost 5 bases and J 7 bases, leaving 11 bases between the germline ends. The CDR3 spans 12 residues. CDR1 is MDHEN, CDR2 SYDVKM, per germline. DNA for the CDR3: TGTGCCAGCAGTCCCCCCGGGGGTGGCTACACCTTC. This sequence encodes CASSPPGGGYTF.

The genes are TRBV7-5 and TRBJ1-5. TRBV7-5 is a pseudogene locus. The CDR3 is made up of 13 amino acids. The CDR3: CARSLTLNQPQHF. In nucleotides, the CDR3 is TGTGCCAGAAGCTTAACCTTGAATCAGCCCCAGCATTTT.

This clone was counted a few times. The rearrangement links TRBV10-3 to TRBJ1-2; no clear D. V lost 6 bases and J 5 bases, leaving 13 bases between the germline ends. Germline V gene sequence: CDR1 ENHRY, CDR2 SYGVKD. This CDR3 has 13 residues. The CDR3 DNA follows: TGTGCCATCAGCGAGGATAAGGGTTATGGCTACACCTTC. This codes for CAISEDKGYGYTF.

The CDR3 nucleotides read TGTGCCAGCAGTTACTCCTATGGGGGGAACACTGAAGCTTTCTTT. Protein product: CASSYSYGGNTEAFF. The chain joins TRBV6-5 to TRBJ1-1; D is possibly TRBD1 (5 bases). V gave up 0 bases and J gave up 1 base, with 9 bases separating them. Germline-derived CDR1 and CDR2 are MNHEY and SVGAGI. The CDR3 has 15 amino acids.

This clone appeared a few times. In DNA form, the CDR3 reads TGTGCCAGTACTAGCGTGAGCTCCTACAATGAGCAGTTCTTC. Encoded protein: CASTSVSSYNEQFF. The J gene is TRBJ2-1, the V gene TRBV19, with TRBD2 as a possible D gene (6 bases). Trimming pared 7 bases from V and 0 bases from J, leaving 10 bases between. Germline V gene lookup returns CDR1 LNHDA and CDR2 SQIVND (reference sequence). There are 14 residues in the CDR3.

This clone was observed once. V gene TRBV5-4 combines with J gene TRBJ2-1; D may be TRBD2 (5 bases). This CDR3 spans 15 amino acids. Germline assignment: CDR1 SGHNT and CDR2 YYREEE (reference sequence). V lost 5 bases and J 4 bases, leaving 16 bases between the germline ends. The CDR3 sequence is CASSLSPDFYNEQFF. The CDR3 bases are TGTGCCAGCAGTCTGTCCCCGGACTTTTACAATGAGCAGTTCTTC.

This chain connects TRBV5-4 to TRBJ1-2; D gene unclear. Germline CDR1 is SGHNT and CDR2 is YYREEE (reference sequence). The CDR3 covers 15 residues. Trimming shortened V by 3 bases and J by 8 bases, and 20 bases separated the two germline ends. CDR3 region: CASSSATLTRNGYTF. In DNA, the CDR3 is TGTGCCAGCAGCTCGGCTACCCTTACACGGAACGGCTACACCTTC.

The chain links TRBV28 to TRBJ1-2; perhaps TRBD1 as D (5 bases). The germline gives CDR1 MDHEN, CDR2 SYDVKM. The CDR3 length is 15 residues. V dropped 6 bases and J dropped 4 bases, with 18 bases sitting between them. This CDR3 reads CASSQSSWGFYGYTF. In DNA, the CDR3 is TGTGCCAGCAGCCAATCAAGCTGGGGGTTCTATGGCTACACCTTC.

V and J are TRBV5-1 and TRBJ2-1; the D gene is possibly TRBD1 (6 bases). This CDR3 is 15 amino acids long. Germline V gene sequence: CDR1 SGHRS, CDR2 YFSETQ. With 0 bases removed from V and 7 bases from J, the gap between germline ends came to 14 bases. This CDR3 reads CASSLGTQGRNEQFF. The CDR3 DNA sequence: TGCGCCAGCAGCTTGGGAACCCAGGGGCGAAATGAGCAGTTCTTC.